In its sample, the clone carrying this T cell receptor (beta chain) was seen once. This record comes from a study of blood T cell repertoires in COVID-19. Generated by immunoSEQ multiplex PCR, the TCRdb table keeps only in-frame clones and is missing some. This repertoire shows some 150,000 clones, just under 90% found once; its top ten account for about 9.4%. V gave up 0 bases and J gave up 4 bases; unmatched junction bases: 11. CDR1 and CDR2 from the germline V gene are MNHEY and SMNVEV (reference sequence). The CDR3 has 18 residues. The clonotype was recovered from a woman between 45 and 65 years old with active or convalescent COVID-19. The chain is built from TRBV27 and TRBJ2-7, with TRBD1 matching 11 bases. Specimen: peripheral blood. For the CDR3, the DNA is TGTGCCAGCAGTTTATCGCGCAAACGGACAGGGGGCAGATACGAGCAGTACTTC. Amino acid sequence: CASSLSRKRTGGRYEQYF.